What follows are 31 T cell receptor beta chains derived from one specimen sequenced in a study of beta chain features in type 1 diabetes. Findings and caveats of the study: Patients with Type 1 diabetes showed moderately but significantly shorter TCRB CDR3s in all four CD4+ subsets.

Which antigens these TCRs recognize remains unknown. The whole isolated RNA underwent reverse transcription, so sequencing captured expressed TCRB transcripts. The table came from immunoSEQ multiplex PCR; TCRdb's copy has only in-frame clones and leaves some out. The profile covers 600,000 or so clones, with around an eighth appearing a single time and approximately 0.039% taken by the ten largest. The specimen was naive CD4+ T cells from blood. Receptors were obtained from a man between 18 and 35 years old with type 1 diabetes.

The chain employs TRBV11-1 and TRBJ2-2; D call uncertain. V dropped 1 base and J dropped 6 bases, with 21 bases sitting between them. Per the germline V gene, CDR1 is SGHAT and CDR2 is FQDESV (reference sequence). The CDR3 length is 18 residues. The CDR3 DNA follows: TGTGCCAGCAGCTTAGGCACCGGTCGCGATTATGGTTCCGGGGAGCTGTTTTTT. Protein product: CASSLGTGRDYGSGELFF.

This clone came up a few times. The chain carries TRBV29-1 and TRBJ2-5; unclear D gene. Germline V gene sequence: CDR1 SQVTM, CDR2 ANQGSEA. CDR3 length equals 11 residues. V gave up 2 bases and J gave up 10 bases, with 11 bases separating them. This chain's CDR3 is CSVESPGVQYF. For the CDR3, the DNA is TGCAGCGTTGAATCCCCAGGAGTCCAGTACTTC.

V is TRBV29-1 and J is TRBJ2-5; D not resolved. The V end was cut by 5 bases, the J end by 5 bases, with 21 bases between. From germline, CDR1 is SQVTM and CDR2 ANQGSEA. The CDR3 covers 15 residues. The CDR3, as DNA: TGCAGCGTTAAAGTTGAACGGACCGGCCAGGAGACCCAGTACTTC. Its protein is CSVKVERTGQETQYF.

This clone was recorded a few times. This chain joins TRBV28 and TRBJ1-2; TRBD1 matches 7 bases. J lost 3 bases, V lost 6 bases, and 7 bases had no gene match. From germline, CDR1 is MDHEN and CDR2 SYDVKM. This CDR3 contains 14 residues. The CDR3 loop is CASREGALDYGYTF. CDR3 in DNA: TGTGCCAGCAGGGAGGGGGCGTTGGACTATGGCTACACCTTC.

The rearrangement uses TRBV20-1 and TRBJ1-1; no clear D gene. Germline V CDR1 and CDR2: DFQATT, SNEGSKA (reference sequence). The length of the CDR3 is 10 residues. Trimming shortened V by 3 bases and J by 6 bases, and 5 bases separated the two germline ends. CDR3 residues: CSASAAEAFF. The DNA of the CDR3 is TGCAGTGCTAGCGCCGCTGAAGCTTTCTTT.

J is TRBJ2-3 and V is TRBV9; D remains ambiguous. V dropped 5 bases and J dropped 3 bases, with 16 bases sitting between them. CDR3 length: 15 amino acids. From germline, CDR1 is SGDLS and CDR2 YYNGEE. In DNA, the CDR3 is TGTGCCAGCAGGGGTACTGGCTCTGGGACAGATACGCAGTATTTT. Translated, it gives CASRGTGSGTDTQYF.

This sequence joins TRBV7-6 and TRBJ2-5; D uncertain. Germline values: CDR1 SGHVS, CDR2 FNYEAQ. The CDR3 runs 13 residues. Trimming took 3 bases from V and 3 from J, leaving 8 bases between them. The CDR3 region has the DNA TGTGCCAGCAGCTTTACGGTTAAAGAGACCCAGTACTTC. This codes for CASSFTVKETQYF.

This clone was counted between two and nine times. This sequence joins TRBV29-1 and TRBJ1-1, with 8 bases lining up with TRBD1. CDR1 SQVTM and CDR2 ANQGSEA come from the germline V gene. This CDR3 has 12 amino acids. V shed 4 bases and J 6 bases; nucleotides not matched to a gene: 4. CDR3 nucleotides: TGCAGCGTTGCAGGGGGCAGGTCTGAAGCTTTCTTT. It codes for CSVAGGRSEAFF.

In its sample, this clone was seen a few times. CDR3 sequence (DNA): TGTGCCACCAGCAGAGAGCAAAGGTTCCGGAACACTGAAGCTTTCTTT. Amino acid sequence: CATSREQRFRNTEAFF. V and J are TRBV15 and TRBJ1-1, with D unclear. V was shortened by 0 bases and J by 1 base, with 12 bases between the two germline ends. The CDR3 is 16 amino acids. Germline V lookup: CDR1 LNHNV, CDR2 YYDKDF (reference sequence). The full variable domain, with the rest looked up from reference TRBV15 and TRBJ1-1, is DAMVIQNPRYQVTQFGKPVTLSCSQTLNHNVMYWYQQKSSQAPKLLFHYYDKDFNNEADTPDNFQSRRPNTSFCFLDIRSPGLGDTAMYLCATSREQRFRNTEAFFGQGTRLTVV.

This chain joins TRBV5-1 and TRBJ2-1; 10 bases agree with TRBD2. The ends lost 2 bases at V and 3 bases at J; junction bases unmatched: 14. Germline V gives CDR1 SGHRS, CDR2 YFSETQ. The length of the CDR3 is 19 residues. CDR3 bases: TGCGCCAGCAGCTTATCACCCAGCGGGAGGGGATTAATCTACAATGAGCAGTTCTTC. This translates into CASSLSPSGRGLIYNEQFF. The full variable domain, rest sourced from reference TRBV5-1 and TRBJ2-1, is KAGVTQTPRYLIKTRGQQVTLSCSPISGHRSVSWYQQTPGQGLQFLFEYFSETQRNKGNFPGRFSGRQFSNSRSEMNVSTLELGDSALYLCASSLSPSGRGLIYNEQFFGPGTRLTVL.

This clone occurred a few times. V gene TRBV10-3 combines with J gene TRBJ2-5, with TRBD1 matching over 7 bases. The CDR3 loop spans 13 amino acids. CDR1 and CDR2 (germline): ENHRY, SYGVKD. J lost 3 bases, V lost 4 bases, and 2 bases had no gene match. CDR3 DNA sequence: TGTGCCATCAGTGGAGGGACAGAAGAGACCCAGTACTTC. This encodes CAISGGTEETQYF.

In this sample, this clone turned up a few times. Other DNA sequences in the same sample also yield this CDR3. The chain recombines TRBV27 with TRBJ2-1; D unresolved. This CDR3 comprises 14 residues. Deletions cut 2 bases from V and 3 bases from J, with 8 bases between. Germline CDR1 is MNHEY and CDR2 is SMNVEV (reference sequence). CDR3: CASSLGRSYNEQFF. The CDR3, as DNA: TGTGCCAGCAGTTTAGGACGGAGCTACAATGAGCAGTTCTTC.

The CDR3 loop reads CASSEVAGGQPQHF. Written as DNA, the CDR3 is TGTGCCAGCAGTGAGGTTGCGGGGGGCCAGCCCCAGCATTTT. The V gene is TRBV2, the J gene TRBJ1-5; D might be TRBD1 (6 bases). The CDR3 length is 14 residues. Trimming cost V 3 bases and J 7 bases, with 13 bases left between them. Germline CDR1 and CDR2: SNHLY and FYNNEI.

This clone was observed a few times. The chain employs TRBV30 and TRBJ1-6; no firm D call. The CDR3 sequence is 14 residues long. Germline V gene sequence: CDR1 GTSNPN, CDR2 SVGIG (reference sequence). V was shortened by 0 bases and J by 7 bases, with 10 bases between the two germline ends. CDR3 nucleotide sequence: TGTGCCTGGAGTGTCGGCCTGTCGAATTCACCCCTCCACTTT. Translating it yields CAWSVGLSNSPLHF. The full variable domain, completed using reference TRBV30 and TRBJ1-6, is SQTIHQWPATLVQPVGSPLSLECTVEGTSNPNLYWYRQAAGRGLQLLFYSVGIGQISSEVPQNLSASRPQDRQFILSSKKLLLSDSGFYLCAWSVGLSNSPLHFGNGTRLTVT.

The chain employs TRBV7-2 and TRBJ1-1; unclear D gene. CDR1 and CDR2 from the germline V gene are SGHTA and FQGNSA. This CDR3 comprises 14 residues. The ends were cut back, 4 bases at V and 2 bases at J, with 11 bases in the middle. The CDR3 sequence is CASSSNRQNTEAFF. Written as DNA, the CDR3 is TGTGCCAGCAGCTCGAACCGCCAAAACACTGAAGCTTTCTTT.

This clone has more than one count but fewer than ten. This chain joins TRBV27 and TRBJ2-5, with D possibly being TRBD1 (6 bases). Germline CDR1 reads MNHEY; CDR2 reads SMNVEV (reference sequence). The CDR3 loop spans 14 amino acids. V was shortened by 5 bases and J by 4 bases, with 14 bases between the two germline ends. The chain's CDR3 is CASSHRVGTETQYF. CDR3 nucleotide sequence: TGTGCCAGCAGTCACAGGGTCGGAACAGAGACCCAGTACTTC.

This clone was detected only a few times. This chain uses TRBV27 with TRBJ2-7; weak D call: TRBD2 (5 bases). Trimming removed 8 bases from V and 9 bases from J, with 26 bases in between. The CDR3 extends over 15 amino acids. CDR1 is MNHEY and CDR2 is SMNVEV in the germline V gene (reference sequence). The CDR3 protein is CASSPQAGGGGVQYF. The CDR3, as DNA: TGTGCCAGCTCCCCCCAGGCGGGCGGCGGTGGTGTGCAGTACTTC.

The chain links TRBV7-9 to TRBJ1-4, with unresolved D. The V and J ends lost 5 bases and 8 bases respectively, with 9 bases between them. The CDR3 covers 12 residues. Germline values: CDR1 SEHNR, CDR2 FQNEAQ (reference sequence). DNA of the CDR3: TGTGCCAGCAGCCGACCCGGGGAAAAACTGTTTTTT. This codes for CASSRPGEKLFF.

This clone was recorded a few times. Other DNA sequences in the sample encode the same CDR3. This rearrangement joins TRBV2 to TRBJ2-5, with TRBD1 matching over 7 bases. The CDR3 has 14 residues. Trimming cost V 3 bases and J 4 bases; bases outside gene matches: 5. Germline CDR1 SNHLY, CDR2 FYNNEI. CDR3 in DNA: TGTGCCAGCAGTGAGATTTCAGGGGGAGAGACCCAGTACTTC. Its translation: CASSEISGGETQYF.

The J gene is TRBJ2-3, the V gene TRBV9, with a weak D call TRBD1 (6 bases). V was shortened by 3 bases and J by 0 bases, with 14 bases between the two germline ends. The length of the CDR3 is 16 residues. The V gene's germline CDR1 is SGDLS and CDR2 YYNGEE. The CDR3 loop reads CASSGRQVLSTDTQYF. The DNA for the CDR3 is TGTGCCAGCAGCGGAAGACAGGTACTTAGCACAGATACGCAGTATTTT.

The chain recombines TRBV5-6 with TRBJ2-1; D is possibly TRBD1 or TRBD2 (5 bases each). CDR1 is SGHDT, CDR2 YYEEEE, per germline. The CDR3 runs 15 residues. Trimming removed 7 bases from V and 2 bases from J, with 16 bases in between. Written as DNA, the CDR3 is TGTGCCAGCTTCGATGGGGGAGTGGCCTACAATGAGCAGTTCTTC. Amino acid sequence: CASFDGGVAYNEQFF.

CDR3 coding DNA: TGTGCCAGCAGTTTACCGGGACAGCGCACGCAGTACTTC. Translated, it gives CASSLPGQRTQYF. The V call is TRBV6-5, the J call TRBJ2-7; 7 nucleotides line up with TRBD1. CDR1 is MNHEY, CDR2 SVGAGI, per germline. There are 13 residues in the CDR3. The V segment lost 4 bases and the J segment 9 bases; nucleotides outside the gene matches: 9.

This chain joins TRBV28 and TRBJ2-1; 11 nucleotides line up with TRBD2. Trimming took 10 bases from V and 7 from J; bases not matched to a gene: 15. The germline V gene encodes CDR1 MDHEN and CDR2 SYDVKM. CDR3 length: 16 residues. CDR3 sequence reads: CATFYSGGASRNEQFF. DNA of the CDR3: TGTGCCACCTTCTATAGCGGGGGGGCCTCTCGAAATGAGCAGTTCTTC.

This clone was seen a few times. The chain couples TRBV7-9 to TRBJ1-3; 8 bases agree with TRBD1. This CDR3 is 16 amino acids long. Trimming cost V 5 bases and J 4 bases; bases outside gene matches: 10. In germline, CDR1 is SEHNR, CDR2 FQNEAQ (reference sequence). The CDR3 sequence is CASSVGQGLKGNTIYF. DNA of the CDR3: TGTGCCAGCAGCGTCGGACAGGGACTCAAGGGAAACACCATATATTTT.

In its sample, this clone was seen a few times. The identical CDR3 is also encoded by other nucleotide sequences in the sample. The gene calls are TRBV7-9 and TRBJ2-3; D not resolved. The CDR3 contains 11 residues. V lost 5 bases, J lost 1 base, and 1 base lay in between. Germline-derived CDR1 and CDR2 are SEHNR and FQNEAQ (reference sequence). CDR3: CASSRTDTQYF. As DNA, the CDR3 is TGTGCCAGCAGCCGCACAGATACGCAGTATTTT.

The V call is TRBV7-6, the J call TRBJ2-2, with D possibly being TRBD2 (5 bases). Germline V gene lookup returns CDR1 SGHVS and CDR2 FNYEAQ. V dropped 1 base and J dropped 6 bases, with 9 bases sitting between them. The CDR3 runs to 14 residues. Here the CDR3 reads CASSLEGEAGELFF. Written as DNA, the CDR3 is TGTGCCAGCAGCTTAGAGGGAGAGGCCGGGGAGCTGTTTTTT.

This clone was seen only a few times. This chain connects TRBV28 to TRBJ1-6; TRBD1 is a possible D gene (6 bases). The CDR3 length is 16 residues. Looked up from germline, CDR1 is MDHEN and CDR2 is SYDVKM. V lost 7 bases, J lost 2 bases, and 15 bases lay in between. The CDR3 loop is CASTLPGGAYNSPLHF. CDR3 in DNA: TGTGCCAGCACCCTTCCGGGGGGCGCCTATAATTCACCCCTCCACTTT.

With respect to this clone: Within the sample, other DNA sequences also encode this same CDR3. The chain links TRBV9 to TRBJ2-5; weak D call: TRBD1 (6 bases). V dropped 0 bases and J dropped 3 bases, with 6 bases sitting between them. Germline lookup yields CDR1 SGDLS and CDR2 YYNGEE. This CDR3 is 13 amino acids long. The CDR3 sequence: CASSVGTEETQYF. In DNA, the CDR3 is TGTGCCAGCAGCGTAGGGACAGAAGAGACCCAGTACTTC.

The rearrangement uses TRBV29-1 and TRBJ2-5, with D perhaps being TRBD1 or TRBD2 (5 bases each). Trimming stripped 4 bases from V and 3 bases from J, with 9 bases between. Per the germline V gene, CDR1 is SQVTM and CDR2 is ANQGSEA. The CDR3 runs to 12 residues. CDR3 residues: CSVAMGEETQYF. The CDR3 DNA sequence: TGCAGCGTTGCAATGGGGGAAGAGACCCAGTACTTC.

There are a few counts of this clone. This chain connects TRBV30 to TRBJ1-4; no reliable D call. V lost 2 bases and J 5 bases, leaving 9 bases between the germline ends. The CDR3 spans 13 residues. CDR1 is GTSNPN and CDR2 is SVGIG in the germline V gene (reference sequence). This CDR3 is CAWSRGMNEKLFF. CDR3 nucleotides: TGTGCCTGGAGTCGGGGAATGAATGAAAAACTGTTTTTT.

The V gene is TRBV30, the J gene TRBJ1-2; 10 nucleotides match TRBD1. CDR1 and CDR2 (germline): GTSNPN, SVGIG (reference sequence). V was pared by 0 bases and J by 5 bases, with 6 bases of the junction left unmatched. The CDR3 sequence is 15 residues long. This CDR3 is CAWSVPGQGRYGYTF. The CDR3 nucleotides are TGTGCCTGGAGTGTTCCGGGACAGGGGCGATATGGCTACACCTTC.